This TCR beta chain was observed in a study of T cell changes during pregnancy in multiple sclerosis. The V end was cut by 5 bases, the J end by 0 bases, with 16 bases between. CDR1 and CDR2 from the germline V gene are MDHEN and SYDVKM. CDR3 length: 16 residues. Data came from immunoSEQ multiplex PCR; TCRdb stores just in-frame clones and leaves some out. The profile shows some 31,000 clones, roughly nine tenths of them singletons. The receptor comes from a female donor with multiple sclerosis, enrolled in a pregnancy study. V gene TRBV28 combines with J gene TRBJ2-5; D is undetermined. Here the sequenced sample was CD8+ T cells from peripheral blood mononuclear cells, taken in the second trimester of pregnancy. The CDR3: CASSEFLRQHQETQYF. CDR3 nucleotides: TGTGCCAGCAGTGAATTTCTCAGGCAACACCAAGAGACCCAGTACTTC.